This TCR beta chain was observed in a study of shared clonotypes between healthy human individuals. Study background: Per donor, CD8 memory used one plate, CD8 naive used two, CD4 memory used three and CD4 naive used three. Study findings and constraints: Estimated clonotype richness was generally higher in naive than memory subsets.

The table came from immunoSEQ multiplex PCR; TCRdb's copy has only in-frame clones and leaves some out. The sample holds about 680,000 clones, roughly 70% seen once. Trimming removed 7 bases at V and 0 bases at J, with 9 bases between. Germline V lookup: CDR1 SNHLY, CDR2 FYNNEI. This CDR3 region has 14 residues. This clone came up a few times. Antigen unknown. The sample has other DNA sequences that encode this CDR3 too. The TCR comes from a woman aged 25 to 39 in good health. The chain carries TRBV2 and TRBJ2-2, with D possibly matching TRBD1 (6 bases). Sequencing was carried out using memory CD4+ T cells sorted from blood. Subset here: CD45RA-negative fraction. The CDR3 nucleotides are TGTGCCAGCATCGCAGGGGCGAACACCGGGGAGCTGTTTTTT. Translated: CASIAGANTGELFF.